Sequencing of this T cell receptor (beta chain) was carried out in a study of prognosis after radiotherapy for stage I lung cancer. Overall study context: About 7 of the patients had squamous cell carcinoma tumors, while about a dozen had adenocarcinoma tumors. Concurrent therapy with stereotactic body radiotherapy was given to no patient.

This CDR3 is 14 amino acids long. From germline, CDR1 is MNHNS and CDR2 SASEGT. V lost 6 bases to trimming and J lost 4 bases, with 15 bases between them. Amplicons of TCR beta CDR3 were generated from genomic DNA by two-round multiplex PCR. Amplification in first-round PCR relied on primers specific to each TRBV and TRBJ gene. One entry per CDR3 protein results from TCRdb running MiXCR on the multiplex PCR reads. This sample carries 20,000 to 25,000 distinct CDR3 sequences, approximately 39% of them seen once, and the ten largest clones take roughly a third. The sequence derives from a donor over 45 with non-small cell lung cancer. The chain uses TRBV6-1 and TRBJ1-2; maybe TRBD1 (5 bases). Sequenced here: PBMCs, sampled before or after stereotactic body radiation therapy (not recorded which). The CDR3, as DNA: TGTGCCAGCAGCCCCCCGGGGGGAGGCTATGGCTACACCTTC. Its translation is CASSPPGGGYGYTF.